Shown below are 20 T cell receptor beta chains from a single sample sequenced in a study of cytomegalovirus exposure and HLA in healthy donors. Amplification used 60 Vbeta primers and 13 Jbeta primers. Profiled with immunoSEQ multiplex PCR; TCRdb holds only in-frame clones, not every one. The sample includes some 120,000 clones, approximately 70% of them seen just once. The sequencing input was PBMCs. The receptors derive from a man aged 25-40 years in good health and CMV-seropositive.

A few counts support this clone. The chain combines TRBV6-5 with TRBJ1-4; tentatively, D is TRBD1 (5 bases). Trimming removed 3 bases at V and 2 bases at J, with 7 bases between. The CDR3 has 14 residues. The V gene's germline CDR1 is MNHEY and CDR2 SVGAGI. As DNA, the CDR3 is TGTGCCAGCAGTTATGGGGGGACTAATGAAAAACTGTTTTTT. As protein: CASSYGGTNEKLFF.

This clone was detected once. The gene calls are TRBV21-1 and TRBJ1-2. TRBV21-1 is given as a pseudogene. This CDR3 spans 15 amino acids. CDR3: CASSKVRYFYYGYTF. CDR3 nucleotide sequence: TGTGCCAGCAGCAAAGTCCGGTATTTCTACTATGGCTACACCTTC.

V usage is TRBV27 and J usage is TRBJ1-6; 11 positions agree with TRBD1. The CDR3 consists of 14 residues. Germline V gene lookup returns CDR1 MNHEY and CDR2 SMNVEV (reference sequence). The ends lost 8 bases at V and 7 bases at J; junction bases unmatched: 4. The CDR3 reads CASGQGAGNSPLHF. The DNA of the CDR3 is TGTGCCAGCGGACAGGGGGCCGGGAATTCACCCCTCCACTTT.

The chain links TRBV18 to TRBJ2-1; TRBD1 agrees at 9 bases. This CDR3 region has 16 residues. The ends lost 2 bases at V and 1 base at J; junction bases unmatched: 3. Looked up from germline, CDR1 is KGHSH and CDR2 is LQKENI. The CDR3 DNA reads as TGTGCCAGCTCACCAGAGGACAGGGGTTCCTACAATGAGCAGTTCTTC. Its translation: CASSPEDRGSYNEQFF. Full variable domain (rest looked up from reference TRBV18 and TRBJ2-1): NAGVMQNPRHLVRRRGQEARLRCSPMKGHSHVYWYRQLPEEGLKFMVYLQKENIIDESGMPKERFSAEFPKEGPSILRIQQVVRGDSAAYFCASSPEDRGSYNEQFFGPGTRLTVL.

V usage is TRBV29-1 and J usage is TRBJ1-1; TRBD1 is a possible D gene (5 bases). V lost 0 bases to trimming and J lost 3 bases, with 14 bases between them. Looked up from germline, CDR1 is SQVTM and CDR2 is ANQGSEA. The CDR3 is made up of 15 amino acids. CDR3 sequence: CSVEDLGGSYTEAFF. The CDR3 region has the DNA TGCAGCGTTGAAGATCTGGGGGGGTCGTACACTGAAGCTTTCTTT.

The chain employs TRBV27 and TRBJ2-5; TRBD2 is a possible D gene (7 bases). V was clipped by 1 base and J by 2 bases, with 11 bases between them. CDR3 size: 15 residues. CDR1 is MNHEY, CDR2 SMNVEV, per germline (reference sequence). The CDR3 is CASSLWGGGQETQYF. The CDR3 nucleotides are TGTGCCAGCAGTTTATGGGGAGGGGGGCAAGAGACCCAGTACTTC.

This clone has only a few counts. V and J are TRBV9 and TRBJ1-1; unclear D gene. Trimming took 0 bases from V and 4 from J, leaving 10 bases between them. CDR3 length: 14 amino acids. Germline V gene sequence: CDR1 SGDLS, CDR2 YYNGEE. DNA of the CDR3: TGTGCCAGCAGCGTAGAGGTACGAGGCACTGAAGCTTTCTTT. Translated, it gives CASSVEVRGTEAFF.

The V and J genes are TRBV7-9 and TRBJ2-1; D uncertain. In germline, CDR1 is SEHNR, CDR2 FQNEAQ (reference sequence). Trimming pared 2 bases from V and 7 bases from J, leaving 9 bases between. This CDR3 is built from 13 residues. The CDR3 region has the DNA TGTGCCAGCAGCTTAATCTCGACTAATGAGCAGTTCTTC. Translated: CASSLISTNEQFF. Using reference TRBV7-9 and TRBJ2-1 for the parts outside the CDR3, the full variable domain is DTGVSQNPRHKITKRGQNVTFRCDPISEHNRLYWYRQTLGQGPEFLTYFQNEAQLEKSRLLSDRFSAERPKGSFSTLEIQRTEQGDSAMYLCASSLISTNEQFFGPGTRLTVL.

The chain joins TRBV19 to TRBJ1-5; the D gene is possibly TRBD1 (5 bases). Germline assignment: CDR1 LNHDA and CDR2 SQIVND (reference sequence). The CDR3 spans 17 residues. V was cut by 5 bases and J by 0 bases, with 17 bases left in between. The CDR3 DNA reads as TGTGCCAGTAGTGGCGACAGCGGGGTTTATAGCAATCAGCCCCAGCATTTT. Its protein product is CASSGDSGVYSNQPQHF. The full variable domain, its missing parts supplied by reference TRBV19 and TRBJ1-5, is DGGITQSPKYLFRKEGQNVTLSCEQNLNHDAMYWYRQDPGQGLRLIYYSQIVNDFQKGDIAEGYSVSREKKESFPLTVTSAQKNPTAFYLCASSGDSGVYSNQPQHFGDGTRLSIL.

The V gene is TRBV5-1, the J gene TRBJ2-2; perhaps TRBD2 as D (6 bases). Germline CDR1 SGHRS, CDR2 YFSETQ. V was pared by 2 bases and J by 1 base, with 12 bases between. This CDR3 has 16 residues. The CDR3 bases are TGCGCCAGCAGCTTTAATCGGGAGTGGAACACCGGGGAGCTGTTTTTT. Translation: CASSFNREWNTGELFF.

This rearrangement joins TRBV28 to TRBJ2-7; a weak D match, TRBD1 (6 bases). CDR3 length: 15 amino acids. Trimming removed 1 base from V and 2 bases from J, with 12 bases in between. Germline CDR1 is MDHEN and CDR2 is SYDVKM. The DNA for the CDR3 is TGTGCCAGCAGTTTATACAGGGATAACACCTACGAGCAGTACGTC. Amino acids: CASSLYRDNTYEQYV.

This clone has just a few counts. This rearrangement joins TRBV2 to TRBJ1-2, with D maybe TRBD1 (6 bases). CDR3 length: 13 amino acids. Germline V gene sequence: CDR1 SNHLY, CDR2 FYNNEI. V was trimmed by 6 bases and J by 0 bases, leaving 8 bases between them. The CDR3 region is CASRDRANYGYTF. The CDR3 bases are TGTGCCAGCAGGGACAGAGCTAACTATGGCTACACCTTC.

This clone occurred many times. The V call is TRBV7-9, the J call TRBJ1-2, with TRBD1 matching 7 bases. The CDR3 extends over 14 amino acids. Germline CDR1 SEHNR, CDR2 FQNEAQ (reference sequence). V gave up 5 bases and J gave up 4 bases; unmatched junction bases: 7. The CDR3 nucleotides are TGTGCCAGCAGCCTGACAGGGTTGGGCTATGGCTACACCTTC. The encoded protein is CASSLTGLGYGYTF. Using reference TRBV7-9 and TRBJ1-2 for the parts outside the CDR3, the full variable domain is DTGVSQNPRHKITKRGQNVTFRCDPISEHNRLYWYRQTLGQGPEFLTYFQNEAQLEKSRLLSDRFSAERPKGSFSTLEIQRTEQGDSAMYLCASSLTGLGYGYTFGSGTRLTVV.

The chain combines TRBV7-9 with TRBJ2-1; weak D call: TRBD2 (5 bases). The V end lost 5 bases, the J end lost 5 bases, and 10 bases lay between the germline ends. The CDR3 totals 13 residues. Germline CDR1 SEHNR, CDR2 FQNEAQ (reference sequence). The CDR3 sequence is CASSPGDNNEQFF. The CDR3 region has the DNA TGTGCCAGCAGCCCCGGGGATAACAATGAGCAGTTCTTC.

This clone occurred once. The chain recombines TRBV5-1 with TRBJ2-7, with D perhaps matching TRBD1 (6 bases). Germline CDR1 reads SGHRS; CDR2 reads YFSETQ. The V and J ends lost 3 bases and 7 bases respectively, with 17 bases between them. The CDR3 length is 14 residues. In DNA form, the CDR3 reads TGCGCCAGCAGCTGGAACCAGGGGCAGGGGGAGCAGTACTTC. It codes for CASSWNQGQGEQYF.

The V and J genes are TRBV5-1 and TRBJ2-1, with 11 bases fitting TRBD2. J gave up 6 bases and V 0 bases, and 11 bases lay outside the gene matches. This CDR3 is 18 amino acids long. Per germline, CDR1 SGHRS and CDR2 YFSETQ. The CDR3 DNA sequence: TGCGCCAGCAGCTTGGTACCTCGAACTAGCGGGGGAGGCAATGAGCAGTTCTTC. Amino acid sequence: CASSLVPRTSGGGNEQFF.

This clone came up a few times. This chain joins TRBV5-1 and TRBJ2-2, with 7 bases fitting TRBD2. In germline, CDR1 is SGHRS, CDR2 YFSETQ. The CDR3 length is 17 residues. V shed 4 bases, J shed 4 bases, and the junction held 13 bases outside the gene matches. The CDR3: CASSPTGPSGATGELFF. The CDR3 coding sequence is TGCGCCAGCAGCCCGACCGGTCCTAGCGGAGCCACCGGGGAGCTGTTTTTT.

The chain is built from TRBV6-1 and TRBJ2-7; 9 nucleotides align to TRBD1. Trimming cost V 6 bases and J 1 base; bases outside gene matches: 4. CDR1 MNHNS and CDR2 SASEGT come from the germline V gene. The CDR3 totals 14 residues. CDR3 nucleotide sequence: TGTGCCAGCAGGCCGGGACAGGGATCCTACGAGCAGTACTTC. It yields the protein CASRPGQGSYEQYF.

The genes are TRBV29-1 and TRBJ1-2, with a possible D match to TRBD1 (6 bases). Trimming cost V 1 base and J 7 bases, with 16 bases left between them. This CDR3 has 14 residues. The germline V gene encodes CDR1 SQVTM and CDR2 ANQGSEA. The CDR3 DNA reads TGCAGCGTTGAAGCGGGGGGCAAAGAGTCTGGCTACACCTTC. This gives the protein CSVEAGGKESGYTF.

The V call is TRBV5-1, the J call TRBJ1-2, with 7 bases matching TRBD1. CDR1 is SGHRS and CDR2 is YFSETQ in the germline V gene. CDR3 size: 13 residues. V shed 4 bases and J 6 bases; nucleotides not matched to a gene: 6. The CDR3 loop is CASSLGTVDGYTF. The CDR3 region has the DNA TGCGCCAGCAGCCTAGGGACAGTAGATGGCTACACCTTC.